This is a list of T cell receptor beta chains from one sample in a study of OX40 agonist ivuxolimab in advanced cancers. This table comes from immunoSEQ multiplex PCR, and its TCRdb copy is limited to in-frame clones, with some not included. This sample has about 81,000 clones, with around 90% found just once. Sample: CD4+ or CD8+ T cells sorted from blood, taken in a trial of the OX40 agonist ivuxolimab. These TCRs come from an adult with an advanced solid tumor such as melanoma, head and neck, liver or kidney cancer. The CDR3 runs from the conserved cysteine through the conserved F or W. A D gene is named only where the DNA matches it firmly. The size entry is marked missing in some rows and otherwise reads once, few, many or a size class.

V,size,J,D,CDR3,DNA
TRBV5-1,NA,TRBJ2-1,NA,CASRPVGARNNEQFF,TGCGCCAGCAGACCCGTGGGGGCACGAAACAATGAGCAGTTCTTC
TRBV6-4,NA,TRBJ2-3,NA,CASSDWSTDTQYF,TGTGCCAGCAGTGACTGGTCCACAGATACGCAGTATTTT
TRBV2,NA,TRBJ2-2,NA,CASSVRTLNTGELFF,TGTGCCAGCAGTGTAAGGACCTTGAACACCGGGGAGCTGTTTTTT
TRBV6-4,NA,TRBJ2-7,NA,CAPPSENSEQYF,TGTGCGCCACCATCCGAAAATTCCGAGCAGTACTTC
TRBV5-1,NA,TRBJ1-2,NA,CASKESVSSNYGYTF,TGCGCCAGCAAAGAATCGGTGAGCTCTAACTATGGCTACACCTTC
TRBV6-5,few,TRBJ1-1,TRBD1,CASIRSGTGIEAFF,TGTGCCAGCATCCGTTCCGGGACAGGGATTGAAGCTTTCTTT
TRBV20-1,NA,TRBJ1-4,NA,CSAGRNEKLFF,TGCAGTGCGGGCAGGAATGAAAAACTGTTTTTT
TRBV28,NA,TRBJ1-2,NA,CASSLGGYGYTF,TGTGCCAGCAGTCTAGGGGGCTATGGCTACACCTTC
TRBV28,NA,TRBJ2-5,TRBD2,CASRKNQAGRETQYF,TGTGCCAGCAGGAAAAACCAAGCGGGGAGGGAGACCCAGTACTTC
TRBV12-1,NA,TRBJ1-6,NA,CASSRGNSPLHF,TGTGCCAGCAGTCGTGGGAACTCACCCCTCCACTTT
TRBV5-4,NA,TRBJ1-2,TRBD1,CASSLSTGGVYGYTF,TGTGCCAGCAGCTTATCGACAGGGGGCGTCTATGGCTACACCTTC
TRBV28,NA,TRBJ2-2,NA,CASRTGTGELFF,TGTGCCAGTAGGACGGGGACCGGGGAGCTGTTTTTT
TRBV6-5,NA,TRBJ1-1,NA,CASTFGGAGTEAFF,TGTGCCAGCACCTTCGGGGGGGCGGGCACTGAAGCTTTCTTT
TRBV7-9,NA,TRBJ1-6,NA,CASSLGGGAPWPLHF,TGTGCCAGCAGCTTAGGGGGCGGCGCCCCATGGCCCCTCCACTTT
TRBV7-9,NA,TRBJ2-3,TRBD2,CASGIAGLTDTQYF,TGTGCCAGCGGTATAGCGGGGCTGACAGATACGCAGTATTTT
TRBV19,NA,TRBJ1-3,TRBD1,CASSPGTGSTGNTIYF,TGTGCCAGTAGTCCAGGGACAGGGAGTACTGGAAACACCATATATTTT
TRBV5-1,NA,TRBJ2-3,TRBD1,CASSLGTELSTDTQYF,TGCGCCAGCAGCTTAGGGACAGAACTTAGCACAGATACGCAGTATTTT
TRBV5-4,NA,TRBJ2-2,NA,CASSSFTGELFF,TGTGCCAGCAGCTCCTTCACCGGGGAGCTGTTTTTT
TRBV2,NA,TRBJ1-4,NA,CASSDDEKLFF,TGTGCCAGCAGTGACGATGAAAAACTGTTTTTT
TRBV2,NA,TRBJ2-5,NA,CASSDAPGGSSKETQYF,TGTGCCAGCAGTGATGCCCCGGGGGGCAGTTCGAAAGAGACCCAGTACTTC
TRBV5-4,NA,TRBJ2-1,TRBD1,CASSLRQGADEQFF,TGTGCCAGCAGCTTGAGGCAGGGGGCCGATGAGCAGTTCTTC
TRBV28,NA,TRBJ1-4,TRBD1,CASSSQLGGGDIEKLFF,TGTGCCAGCAGTTCACAACTGGGAGGGGGCGATATAGAAAAACTGTTTTTT
TRBV29-1,NA,TRBJ2-6,NA,CIVDLGLSIQSRANALTF,TGCATCGTTGACTTAGGACTTAGCATACAAAGTCGGGCCAACGCCCTGACTTTC
TRBV5-1,once,TRBJ2-7,NA,CASSLVGPYEQYF,TGCGCCAGCAGCTTGGTGGGACCCTACGAGCAGTACTTC
TRBV29-1,NA,TRBJ2-3,TRBD1,CSVEGTGGGTDTQYF,TGCAGCGTCGAAGGGACAGGGGGCGGCACAGATACGCAGTATTTT
TRBV7-9,NA,TRBJ1-2,TRBD1,CASSATGVRGYTF,TGTGCCAGCAGCGCCACAGGGGTGCGGGGCTACACCTTC
TRBV7-3,NA,TRBJ1-1,NA,CASMVNREGTEAFF,TGTGCCAGCATGGTAAACAGGGAGGGTACTGAAGCTTTCTTT
TRBV6-5,NA,TRBJ1-6,NA,CASSLDALLHF,TGTGCCAGCAGCCTTGACGCTCTCCTCCACTTT
TRBV19,NA,TRBJ1-4,TRBD1,CASSFNRGAEKLFF,TGTGCCAGTAGTTTCAACAGGGGAGCCGAAAAACTGTTTTTT
TRBV15,NA,TRBJ2-7,NA,CATSRVLAAVSSYEQYF,TGTGCCACCAGCAGAGTGTTAGCGGCAGTGAGCTCCTACGAGCAGTACTTC
TRBV29-1,NA,TRBJ2-7,TRBD2,CSVRPGGRYEQYF,TGCAGCGTTCGGCCGGGGGGGCGTTACGAGCAGTACTTC
TRBV6-6,NA,TRBJ1-1,TRBD1,CASNLQGVNTEAFF,TGTGCCAGCAATCTACAGGGGGTGAACACTGAAGCTTTCTTT
TRBV18,NA,TRBJ2-6,NA,CASSPGAGANVLTF,TGTGCCAGCTCACCAGGGGCTGGGGCCAACGTCCTGACTTTC
TRBV4-1,NA,TRBJ2-3,TRBD2,CASSPSGGETDTQYF,TGCGCCAGCAGCCCTAGCGGGGGCGAGACAGATACGCAGTATTTT
TRBV2,NA,TRBJ2-7,NA,CASSGGNSYEQYF,TGTGCCAGCAGTGGGGGAAATTCCTACGAGCAGTACTTC
TRBV9,NA,TRBJ2-2,NA,CASSVEDKRAGELFF,TGTGCCAGCAGCGTAGAGGATAAACGGGCCGGGGAGCTGTTTTTT
TRBV6-6,NA,TRBJ1-5,NA,CASVAANSDQPQHF,TGTGCCAGCGTGGCCGCAAACTCAGATCAGCCCCAGCATTTT
TRBV6-1,NA,TRBJ1-2,NA,CASSEAHGGPGDGYTF,TGTGCCAGCAGTGAAGCCCACGGGGGGCCTGGAGATGGCTACACCTTC
TRBV11-2,NA,TRBJ1-3,TRBD1,CASSLEQGAVTIYF,TGTGCCAGCAGCTTAGAGCAGGGGGCAGTCACCATATATTTT
TRBV9,NA,TRBJ1-2,TRBD1,CASSVPGQGAMGYTF,TGTGCCAGCAGCGTACCGGGACAGGGGGCGATGGGCTACACCTTC
TRBV10-3,NA,TRBJ1-2,TRBD1,CAISGTVVHGYTF,TGTGCCATCAGCGGGACAGTTGTTCATGGCTACACCTTC
TRBV4-2,NA,TRBJ2-7,TRBD1,CASSQRTGDYEQYF,TGTGCCAGCAGCCAGCGGACAGGGGATTACGAGCAGTACTTC
TRBV18,once,TRBJ2-7,NA,CASSLDQGHEQYF,TGTGCCAGCTCCCTTGATCAGGGTCACGAGCAGTACTTC
TRBV19,once,TRBJ2-5,NA,CASSRDLQETQYF,TGTGCCAGTAGTAGGGACCTACAAGAGACCCAGTACTTC
TRBV18,few,TRBJ1-1,NA,CASSPDTEAFF,TGTGCCAGCTCACCGGACACTGAAGCTTTCTTT
TRBV6-5,NA,TRBJ1-1,NA,CASRSQGMNTEAFF,TGTGCCAGCAGAAGCCAGGGGATGAACACTGAAGCTTTCTTT